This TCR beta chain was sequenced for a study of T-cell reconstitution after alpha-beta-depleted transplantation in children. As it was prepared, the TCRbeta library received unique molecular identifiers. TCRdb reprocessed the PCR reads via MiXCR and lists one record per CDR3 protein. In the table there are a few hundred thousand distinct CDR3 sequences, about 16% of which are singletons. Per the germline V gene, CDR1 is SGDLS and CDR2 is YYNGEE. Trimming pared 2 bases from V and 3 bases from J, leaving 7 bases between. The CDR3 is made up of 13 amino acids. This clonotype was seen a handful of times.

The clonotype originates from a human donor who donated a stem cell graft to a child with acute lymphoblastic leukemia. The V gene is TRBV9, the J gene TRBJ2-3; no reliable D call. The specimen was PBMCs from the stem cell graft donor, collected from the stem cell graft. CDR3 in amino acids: CASSVPETDTQYF. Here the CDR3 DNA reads TGTGCCAGCAGCGTGCCGGAAACAGATACGCAGTATTTT. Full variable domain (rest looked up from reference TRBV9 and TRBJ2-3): DSGVTQTPKHLITATGQRVTLRCSPRSGDLSVYWYQQSLDQGLQFLIQYYNGEERAKGNILERFSAQQFPDLHSELNLSSLELGDSALYFCASSVPETDTQYFGPGTRLTVL.